Following are 5 T cell receptor beta chains from one sample sequenced in a study of CXCR3-negative and CXCR3-positive naive CD8 T cells. In preparing the TRB cDNA libraries, 5' RACE with UMI labels was used. TCRdb reprocessed the 5' RACE reads; each CDR3 protein has one entry and no DNA is given. The table for this sample gives tens of thousands of distinct CDR3 sequences. The specimen sequenced was naive CXCR3- CD8+ T cells from blood. As for subset: CD45RO-CCR7+CD27+CD95- naive CD8+ T cells lacking CXCR3 (TNR3-). The receptors come from a human donor in good health. Some clones in this sample may be carry-over from other donors' samples.

This chain links TRBV12-3 or TRBV12-4 with TRBJ1-3. This CDR3 contains 13 residues. CDR3 in amino acids: CANSGFAGNTIYF.

The chain is built from TRBV5-4 and TRBJ1-4; TCRdb's D call of TRBD1 is untestable without DNA. Germline CDR1 SGHNT, CDR2 YYREEE (reference sequence). The CDR3 spans 13 residues. CDR3 loop: CASRLGTGEKLFF.

The rearrangement joins TRBV20-1 to TRBJ2-3; TCRdb's D call of TRBD1 is untestable without DNA. From germline, CDR1 is DFQATT and CDR2 SNEGSKA (reference sequence). The CDR3 has 15 residues. CDR3 protein: CSAPFRDRDSYTQYF.

The chain links TRBV4-2 to TRBJ2-7; TCRdb designates TRBD1, a call that cannot be tested without DNA. This CDR3 has 15 amino acids. CDR1 is LGHNA, CDR2 YNFKEQ, per germline. CDR3 in amino acids: CASSQGGDLTYEQYF.

The chain has TRBV7-8 and TRBJ1-1; lacking DNA, the TRBD1 call made by TCRdb goes unchecked. The CDR3 runs to 11 residues. Germline V lookup: CDR1 SGHVS, CDR2 FQNEAQ. The CDR3 loop reads CASSAQGEAFF.